A selection of T cell receptor beta chains follows, all from one sample in a study of vaccination effects on CD4 cells after COVID-19. Antigens for these TCRs are unknown. Sequenced by immunoSEQ multiplex PCR; TCRdb stores in-frame clones only, minus some. Of roughly 73,000 clones in the sample, roughly 73% are singletons; the top ten hold around 4.6%. The sequenced sample was CD4+ T cells from PBMCs cultured with HIV peptides, obtained before COVID-19 vaccination. These receptors were collected from a human donor who had a prior SARS-CoV-2 infection. CDR3s include the opening cysteine and the closing phenylalanine or tryptophan. A D gene is named only where the DNA matches it firmly. Size values are once, few and many counts, or a class for expanded clones, and some rows have none.

clone_size,j_call,d_call,v_call,cdr3_aa,cdr3_nt
.,TRBJ2-1,.,TRBV4-3,CASSQRASAEQFF,TGCGCCAGCAGCCAAAGGGCATCAGCAGAGCAGTTCTTC
once,TRBJ1-1,.,TRBV3-1/TRBV3-2,CASSQLVGGTEAFF,TGTGCCAGCAGCCAACTAGTGGGCGGCACTGAAGCTTTCTTT
.,TRBJ2-5,TRBD2,TRBV9,CASSQRTSAQETQYF,TGTGCCAGCAGCCAGAGGACTAGCGCCCAAGAGACCCAGTACTTC
.,TRBJ2-1,TRBD2,TRBV7-3,CASSRLAGEGYEQFF,TGTGCCAGCAGCAGACTAGCGGGAGAAGGTTATGAGCAGTTCTTC
.,TRBJ2-5,TRBD2,TRBV5-1,CASSPGLAGGGGLETQYF,TGCGCCAGCAGCCCGGGACTAGCGGGGGGAGGGGGTCTGGAGACCCAGTACTTC
few,TRBJ2-7,TRBD1,TRBV5-1,CASSPGGTGDSYEQYF,TGCGCCAGCAGCCCCGGAGGGACAGGGGACTCCTACGAGCAGTACTTC
.,TRBJ1-5,.,TRBV7-2,CASSRDSSNQPQHF,TGTGCCAGCAGTAGAGACAGTAGCAATCAGCCCCAGCATTTT
once,TRBJ2-1,TRBD2,TRBV7-2,CASSLEGAPGLAGCEQFF,TGTGCCAGCAGCTTAGAAGGCGCGCCGGGACTAGCGGGTTGTGAGCAGTTCTTC
few,TRBJ2-7,TRBD1,TRBV7-2,CASRRRDRGGYEQYF,TGTGCCAGCAGACGACGGGACAGGGGGGGCTACGAGCAGTACTTC
.,TRBJ2-3,.,TRBV21-1,CASSKPHRGLAGGDTQYF,TGTGCCAGCAGCAAACCACACAGGGGACTAGCGGGGGGAGATACGCAGTATTTT
once,TRBJ2-2,.,TRBV19,CASIGVRGEANTGELFF,TGTGCCAGTATCGGAGTCCGCGGGGAGGCGAACACCGGGGAGCTGTTTTTT
.,TRBJ2-1,.,TRBV5-1,CASSPPGSSYSYNEQFF,TGCGCCAGCAGCCCCCCAGGTAGCTCCTACTCCTACAATGAGCAGTTCTTC
once,TRBJ2-1,TRBD2,TRBV2,CASSEHGGGDNEQFF,TGTGCCAGCAGTGAACACGGGGGGGGAGACAATGAGCAGTTCTTC